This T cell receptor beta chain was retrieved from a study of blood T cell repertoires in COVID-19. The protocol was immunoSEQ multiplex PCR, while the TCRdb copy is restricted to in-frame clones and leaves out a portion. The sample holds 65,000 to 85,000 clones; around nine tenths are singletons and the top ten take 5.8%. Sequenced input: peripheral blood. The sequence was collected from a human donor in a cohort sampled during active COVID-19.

CDR3 nucleotide sequence: TGTGCCAGCAGCCCACGACAGGCGAGCTCCTATAATTCACCCCTCCACTTT. Translating it yields CASSPRQASSYNSPLHF. V and J are TRBV4-2 and TRBJ1-6; D is perhaps TRBD1 (6 bases). Germline V gene lookup returns CDR1 LGHNA and CDR2 YNFKEQ. This CDR3 contains 17 residues. Between the trimmed V and J ends, which lost 4 bases and 0 bases, there was a span of 13 bases.